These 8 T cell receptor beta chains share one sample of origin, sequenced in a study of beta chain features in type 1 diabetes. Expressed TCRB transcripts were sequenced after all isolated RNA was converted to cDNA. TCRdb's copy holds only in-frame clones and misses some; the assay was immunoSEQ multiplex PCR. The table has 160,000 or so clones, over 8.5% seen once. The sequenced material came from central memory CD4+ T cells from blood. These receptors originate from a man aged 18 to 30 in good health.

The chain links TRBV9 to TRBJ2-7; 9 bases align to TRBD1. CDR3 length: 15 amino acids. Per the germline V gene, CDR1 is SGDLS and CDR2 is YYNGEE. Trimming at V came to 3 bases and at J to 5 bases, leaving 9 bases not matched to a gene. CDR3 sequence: CASSATGTGNDEQYF. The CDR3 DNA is TGTGCCAGCAGCGCGACCGGGACAGGGAATGACGAGCAGTACTTC. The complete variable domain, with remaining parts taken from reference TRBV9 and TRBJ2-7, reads DSGVTQTPKHLITATGQRVTLRCSPRSGDLSVYWYQQSLDQGLQFLIQYYNGEERAKGNILERFSAQQFPDLHSELNLSSLELGDSALYFCASSATGTGNDEQYFGPGTRLTVT.

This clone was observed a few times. The CDR3 DNA is TGCAGTCCCCAGGCGGGGGCCGAGCAGTACTTC. Protein: CSPQAGAEQYF. This chain connects TRBV20-1 to TRBJ2-7; D perhaps matches TRBD2 (7 bases). V gave up 8 bases and J gave up 6 bases, with 14 bases separating them. The germline CDR1 and CDR2 sequences are DFQATT and SNEGSKA (reference sequence). CDR3 length equals 11 residues.

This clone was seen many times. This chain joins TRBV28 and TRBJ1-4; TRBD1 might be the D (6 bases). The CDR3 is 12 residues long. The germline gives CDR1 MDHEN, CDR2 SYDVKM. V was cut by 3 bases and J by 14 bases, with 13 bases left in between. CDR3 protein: CASSFGGIGLFF. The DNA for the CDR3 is TGTGCCAGCAGTTTTGGGGGCATCGGGCTGTTTTTT.

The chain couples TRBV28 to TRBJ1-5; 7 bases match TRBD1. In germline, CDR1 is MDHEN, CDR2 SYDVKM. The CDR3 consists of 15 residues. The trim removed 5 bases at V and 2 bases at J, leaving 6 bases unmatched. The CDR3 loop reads CASSQGGDGNQPQHF. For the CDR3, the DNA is TGTGCCAGCAGTCAGGGGGGGGATGGCAATCAGCCCCAGCATTTT.

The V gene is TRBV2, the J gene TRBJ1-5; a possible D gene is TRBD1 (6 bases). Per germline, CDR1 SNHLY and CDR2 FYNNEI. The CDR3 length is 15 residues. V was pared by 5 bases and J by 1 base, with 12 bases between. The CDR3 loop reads CASSQQGLSNQPQHF. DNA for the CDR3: TGTGCCAGCAGTCAGCAGGGGTTAAGCAATCAGCCCCAGCATTTT.

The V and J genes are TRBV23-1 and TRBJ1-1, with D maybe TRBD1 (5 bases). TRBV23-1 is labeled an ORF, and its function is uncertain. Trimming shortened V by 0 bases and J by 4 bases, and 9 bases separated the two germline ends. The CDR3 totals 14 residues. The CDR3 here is CASSQSPGGTEAFF. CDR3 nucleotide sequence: TGCGCCAGCAGTCAATCGCCCGGGGGCACTGAAGCTTTCTTT.

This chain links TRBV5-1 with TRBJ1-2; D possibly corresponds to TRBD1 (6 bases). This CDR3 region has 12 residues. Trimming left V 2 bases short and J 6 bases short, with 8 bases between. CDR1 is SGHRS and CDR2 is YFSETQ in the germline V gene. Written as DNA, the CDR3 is TGCGCCAGCAGCTTACAGGGAGATGGCTACACCTTC. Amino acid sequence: CASSLQGDGYTF.

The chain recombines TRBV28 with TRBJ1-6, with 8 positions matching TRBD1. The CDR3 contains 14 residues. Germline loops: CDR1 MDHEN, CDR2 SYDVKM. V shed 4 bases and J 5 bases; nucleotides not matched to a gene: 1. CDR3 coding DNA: TGTGCCAGCAGTTGGACAGGGAATAATTCACCCCTCCACTTT. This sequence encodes CASSWTGNNSPLHF.